This TCR beta chain was identified during a study of memory CD4+ T cells and cytomegalovirus serostatus (dated by TCRdb to between 2018 and 2021). Regarding the research as a whole: The cohort included approximately 35 healthy adults from Belgium, of whom 9 were CMV seropositive and about 25 were CMV seronegative. To replicate a published TCR-based CMV serostatus classifier, the study sequenced CD4+ memory TCRbeta repertoires from a Belgian cohort whose cytomegalovirus serostatus was known.

The paper as a whole reports these results and caveats: Of over 150 previously reported CMV-associated TCRbeta sequences, approximately 70 appeared in the CD4+ memory repertoires, each in one to five individuals. Results were interpreted as suggesting that the CMV-associated TCR signature is largely present in the CD4+ memory repertoire. The original-framework classifier achieved a median bootstrapped AUC of about 0.95 with a 95% CI of 0.76-1.00 on the Belgian cohort. For CMV serostatus prediction, a median bootstrapped AUC of about 0.96 was reached with the original framework, and a median bootstrapped AUC of around 0.89 was reached with a US-trained random forest. Only CD4+CD45RO+ memory cells were sequenced, unlike the original study, which covered naive and memory CD4+ and CD8+ populations.

V lost 7 bases and J lost 0 bases, and the count of bases not matched to a germline gene is 6. The CDR3 starts with the cysteine, ends with the phenylalanine, and has 15 residues. The kept DNA is CDR3 alone, 45 bases in frame from the first base. From a lookup of the germline V gene (reference sequence), CDR1 and CDR2 are LNHDA and SQIVND. In its sample, this clone was seen once. Its binding antigen is unknown. The sample holds no much larger clone one base away, and base qualities are not on file. A FACSAria II was used to sort memory CD4+ T cells, defined as single viable CD3+CD4+CD8-CD45RO+ cells. To determine CMV serostatus, a Roche Elecsys assay was used that detects serum IgG against CMV pp150, pp28, p38 and p52. Following thawing, total CD4+ T cells were enriched through positive selection using CD4 magnetic microbeads. Samples originated from another study that specifically interrogated the CD4+ T cell memory repertoire. Following standard operating procedures, peripheral blood mononuclear cells were isolated and cryopreserved, while serum was kept at -80 degrees C. CD3-PerCP (BW264/56), CD4-APC (RPA-T4), CD45RO-PE (UCHT1) and CD8-Pacific Orange (3B5) antibodies were used for staining, and non-viable cells were excluded with Sytox blue.

The Quick-DNA Microprep Kit was used to extract genomic DNA from the sorted cells. TCRbeta DNA was amplified with the immunoSEQ hsTCRbeta kit following the manufacturer's protocol. TCRbeta libraries were sequenced on an Illumina MiSeq instrument. The authors processed their data as follows. Removing out-of-frame sequences left 2,204,828 distinct TCRbeta sequences, an average of approximately 65,000 per individual. Each individual was scored using the number of 164 previously reported CMV-associated TCRbeta sequences that the individual carried and the total number of productive distinct TCRbeta sequences. A beta-binomial model was reimplemented in Python, and random forests from scikit-learn, run with default parameters, were trained on data from the US cohort. Classifier performance on the Belgian cohort was reported as the median AUC with percentile confidence intervals calculated over 10,000 bootstrap iterations. TCRdb provides this immuneACCESS table in a form limited to in-frame rearrangements. Some clones are lacking; in checked studies, under half of them reflect an unresolved V gene, and why the rest are absent is not known. For V, J and clone size, that table is used; D and trimming come from the DNA. This sample holds over 55,000 clones; roughly 80% were observed only once. Jointly, the top ten make up about 0.86% of the sample.

The chain links TRBV19 with TRBJ1-3; 7 central nucleotides agree with TRBD1. Input material: memory CD4+ T cells from blood. This TCR derives from an adult in good health and CMV-seronegative. In nucleotides, the sequence is TGTGCCAGTACCCCCGGGACAGTCTCTGGAAACACCATATATTTT. It codes for CASTPGTVSGNTIYF.